The rows below give T cell receptor beta chains drawn from one sample of a study of T cells expressing NK-cell markers. Reanalyzing the 5' RACE reads, TCRdb keeps one entry per CDR3 protein, without DNA. With some 390,000 distinct CDR3 sequences in the sample, the ten largest clones hold approximately 12%. The material sequenced was blood T cells: a sorted CD56 or NKG2C T cell subset, CD4+ or CD8+ T cells, or bulk PBMC T cells (not recorded which). The receptors shown here come from a woman aged 45-60 years in good health. Both conserved end residues are part of each CDR3.

v_call	j_call	cdr3_aa
TRBV6-5	TRBJ2-3	CASSYSPPFPGHTDTQYF
TRBV7-9	TRBJ2-1	CASSQWRGAYNEQFF
TRBV5-6	TRBJ2-3	CASSQLRTDTQYF
TRBV6-5	TRBJ2-7	CASSPHTGTGNEQYF
TRBV9	TRBJ2-2	CASTDFSGELFF
TRBV12-3/TRBV12-4	TRBJ1-4	CASSPRRYNEKLFF
TRBV7-6	TRBJ2-3	CASSLGGTISTDTQYF
TRBV9	TRBJ2-1	CASSTILGGEQFF
TRBV12-3/TRBV12-4	TRBJ2-1	CASSQTSGGLRYNEQFF
TRBV5-6	TRBJ1-2	CASSSERGVIDGYTF